The 19 T cell receptor beta chains below all came from one sample that was sequenced in a study of blood T cell repertoires in COVID-19. This table comes from immunoSEQ multiplex PCR, and its TCRdb copy is limited to in-frame clones, with some not included. The profile shows 450,000 to 500,000 clones, approximately 85% of them singletons. The sequencing sample was made of peripheral blood. The receptor source for this set is a human donor in a cohort sampled during active COVID-19.

The chain employs TRBV27 and TRBJ2-2; D perhaps matches TRBD2 (6 bases). This CDR3 is built from 17 residues. The V gene lost 10 bases and the J gene lost 3 bases, with 24 bases spanning the gap. Germline lookup yields CDR1 MNHEY and CDR2 SMNVEV (reference sequence). CDR3 loop: CATSPGTGGRHTGELFF. CDR3 nucleotides: TGTGCCACCTCACCCGGGACTGGGGGACGTCACACCGGGGAGCTGTTTTTT.

This chain joins TRBV18 and TRBJ1-4; D might be TRBD1 (6 bases). V was shortened by 3 bases and J by 5 bases, with 7 bases between the two germline ends. This CDR3 has 13 residues. Germline lookup yields CDR1 KGHSH and CDR2 LQKENI. Here the CDR3 reads CASSPQGNEKLFF. CDR3 sequence (DNA): TGTGCCAGCTCACCTCAGGGGAATGAAAAACTGTTTTTT.

J is TRBJ1-1 and V is TRBV29-1; D not resolved. This CDR3 has 10 residues. V gave up 7 bases and J gave up 4 bases, with 7 bases separating them. Germline V lookup: CDR1 SQVTM, CDR2 ANQGSEA. DNA of the CDR3: TGCAGCGCCCAATCCACTGAAGCTTTCTTT. It translates to CSAQSTEAFF.

The genes are TRBV7-9 and TRBJ2-1, with 12 bases aligning to TRBD2. Germline V CDR1 and CDR2: SEHNR, FQNEAQ (reference sequence). This CDR3 is 16 amino acids long. The V gene end was trimmed by 6 bases and the J gene end by 1 base; junction bases not matched to a gene: 4. The CDR3 DNA reads as TGTGCCAGCAGGCCGGGACTAGCGGGTTCCTACAATGAGCAGTTCTTC. This sequence encodes CASRPGLAGSYNEQFF.

The chain employs TRBV7-9 and TRBJ1-1, with D uncertain. Trimming took off 1 base at V and 4 bases at J, with 4 bases between the two ends. The CDR3 spans 12 residues. Germline V gene lookup returns CDR1 SEHNR and CDR2 FQNEAQ (reference sequence). The CDR3 here is CASSLVSTEAFF. The CDR3 DNA reads as TGTGCCAGCAGCTTAGTCAGCACTGAAGCTTTCTTT.

The gene calls are TRBV27 and TRBJ1-4, with 9 bases identical to TRBD1. Germline lookup yields CDR1 MNHEY and CDR2 SMNVEV (reference sequence). This CDR3 contains 14 residues. The V segment lost 6 bases and the J segment 10 bases; nucleotides outside the gene matches: 9. Written as DNA, the CDR3 is TGTGCCAGCAGGCGGACAGGGGCGGACGGAAAACTGTTTTTT. This gives the protein CASRRTGADGKLFF.

The rearrangement joins TRBV18 to TRBJ2-7; 8 bases fit TRBD1. The CDR3 covers 17 residues. V was pared by 3 bases and J by 4 bases, with 14 bases of the junction left unmatched. In germline, CDR1 is KGHSH, CDR2 LQKENI. CDR3: CASSPSQQGAIQYEQYF. CDR3 in DNA: TGTGCCAGCTCACCCTCCCAGCAGGGGGCGATTCAGTACGAGCAGTACTTC.

The V call is TRBV5-6, the J call TRBJ2-7; D possibly corresponds to TRBD1 (6 bases). V lost 2 bases to trimming and J lost 3 bases, with 15 bases between them. This CDR3 has 15 residues. Germline CDR1 SGHDT, CDR2 YYEEEE. The CDR3: CASSFWDTFRYEQYF. DNA for the CDR3: TGTGCCAGCAGCTTCTGGGACACCTTCCGCTACGAGCAGTACTTC.

The chain recombines TRBV7-3 with TRBJ2-1; TRBD2 agrees at 8 bases. V gave up 8 bases and J gave up 0 bases; unmatched junction bases: 9. This CDR3 region has 16 residues. Germline CDR1 reads SGHTA; CDR2 reads FQGTGA. CDR3 DNA: TGTGCCAGCGGACGAAGCGGGGGAAGCTCCTACAATGAGCAGTTCTTC. It yields the protein CASGRSGGSSYNEQFF.

The rearrangement uses TRBV24-1 and TRBJ1-1; 10 nucleotides align to TRBD1. CDR3 length: 13 amino acids. Germline CDR1 KGHDR, CDR2 SFDVKD. V was clipped by 3 bases and J by 11 bases; unmatched bases: 5. DNA for the CDR3: TGTGCCACCAGTGATAGGACAGGGGGGAGTGCTTTCTTT. Its translation is CATSDRTGGSAFF.

The rearrangement joins TRBV7-8 to TRBJ1-2, with 12 bases fitting TRBD1. This CDR3 comprises 16 residues. Germline CDR1 reads SGHVS; CDR2 reads FQNEAQ. Losses at the gene ends were 2 bases for V and 8 bases for J; bases not matched to a gene: 9. The DNA for the CDR3 is TGTGCCAGCAGCTTATATAAGGGACAGGGGGCGTTAGGCTACACCTTC. This sequence encodes CASSLYKGQGALGYTF.

The rearrangement uses TRBV5-4 and TRBJ1-4, with 7 bases fitting TRBD1. The CDR3 is made up of 14 amino acids. Germline trimming cut 1 base from V and 8 bases from J; bases unmatched to any gene: 5. Germline V gene data show CDR1 as SGHNT and CDR2 as YYREEE (reference sequence). CDR3 region: CASSLQGVAEKLFF. CDR3 nucleotides: TGTGCCAGCAGCTTGCAGGGGGTGGCGGAAAAACTGTTTTTT.

V and J are TRBV28 and TRBJ2-7; TRBD1 aligns across 8 bases. The CDR3 sequence is 14 residues long. Germline trimming cut 5 bases from V and 5 bases from J; bases unmatched to any gene: 8. Germline V gives CDR1 MDHEN, CDR2 SYDVKM. CDR3: CASSAQGALDEQYF. The CDR3 DNA reads as TGTGCCAGCAGTGCGCAGGGGGCTCTGGACGAGCAGTACTTC.

V usage is TRBV2 and J usage is TRBJ2-3, with D perhaps matching TRBD1 (5 bases). The CDR3 length is 12 residues. V was trimmed by 6 bases and J by 5 bases, leaving 9 bases between them. CDR1 and CDR2 from the germline V gene are SNHLY and FYNNEI. CDR3 amino acids: CASRGQKDTQYF. The DNA of the CDR3 is TGTGCCAGCAGGGGGCAGAAAGATACGCAGTATTTT.

V gene TRBV29-1 combines with J gene TRBJ2-1, with 10 bases fitting TRBD1. Germline-derived CDR1 and CDR2 are SQVTM and ANQGSEA. The CDR3 spans 13 residues. Trimming at V came to 8 bases and at J to 6 bases, leaving 7 bases not matched to a gene. CDR3 nucleotide sequence: TGCAGCATCGACAGGGGGCAAGGCAATGAGCAGTTCTTC. This sequence encodes CSIDRGQGNEQFF.

For the CDR3, the DNA is TGTGCCAGCAGTTACTCGGCGGGACAGGGCTATGGCTACACCTTC. It codes for CASSYSAGQGYGYTF. The chain joins TRBV6-5 to TRBJ1-2; 9 nucleotides align to TRBD1. V was clipped by 0 bases and J by 4 bases; unmatched bases: 3. This CDR3 comprises 15 residues. Germline lookup yields CDR1 MNHEY and CDR2 SVGAGI.

This clone came up a few times. In DNA, the CDR3 is TGCGCCCCCCGGAGACTGAACACTGAAGCTTTCTTT. Amino acids: CAPRRLNTEAFF. J is TRBJ1-1 and V is TRBV10-1; D is uncertain. Germline lookup yields CDR1 WNHNN and CDR2 SYGVQD (reference sequence). The CDR3 covers 12 residues. V lost 11 bases and J lost 0, with 10 bases in between.

The chain recombines TRBV10-1 with TRBJ2-1, with 9 bases aligning to TRBD2. Germline CDR1 reads WNHNN; CDR2 reads SYGVQD (reference sequence). The CDR3 length is 16 residues. Trimming took 1 base from V and 7 from J; bases not matched to a gene: 8. CDR3: CASSEYGGRAGNEQFF. In DNA, the CDR3 is TGCGCCAGCAGTGAGTACGGCGGGAGGGCCGGGAATGAGCAGTTCTTC.

CDR3: CASSQWLGTGAEAFF. CDR3 DNA sequence: TGTGCCAGCAGCCAATGGCTAGGGACAGGGGCAGAAGCTTTCTTT. This chain joins TRBV3-1 (or the pseudogene TRBV3-2) and TRBJ1-1, with TRBD1 identical over 10 bases. V shed 2 bases, J shed 8 bases, and the junction held 8 bases outside the gene matches. The CDR3 length is 15 residues. Germline CDR1 and CDR2: LGHDT and YNNKEL (reference sequence).